What follows are 13 T cell receptor beta chains derived from one specimen sequenced in a study of blood T cells in healthy people across ages. Combining a sample-barcoded 5' primer with a J-beta primer mix, a second PCR ran for about 7 to 11 cycles. One entry per CDR3 protein results from TCRdb running MiXCR on the 5' RACE reads. The table has almost 800,000 distinct CDR3 sequences, roughly 60% seen once. The sample consisted of blood. The receptors originated from a man aged 30 to 39 in good health.

The V and J genes are TRBV7-8 and TRBJ2-2; D unclear. The CDR3 covers 16 residues. The germline V gene has CDR1 SGHVS and CDR2 FQNEAQ. V shed 0 bases and J shed 0 bases, with 8 bases lying between them. For the CDR3, the DNA is TGTGCCAGCAGCTTAGCCGGATGGTCGAACACCGGGGAGCTGTTTTTT. Encoded protein: CASSLAGWSNTGELFF. Supplemented by reference TRBV7-8 and TRBJ2-2, the full variable domain reads GAGVSQSPRYKVAKRGQDVALRCDPISGHVSLFWYQQALGQGPEFLTYFQNEAQLDKSGLPSDRFFAERPEGSVSTLKIQRTQQEDSAVYLCASSLAGWSNTGELFFGEGSRLTVL.

This sequence joins TRBV4-2 and TRBJ2-7; TRBD2 agrees at 9 bases. Near its end, the DNA agrees better with TRBJ2-5, so the J call may be wrong. This CDR3 contains 18 residues. Germline V gives CDR1 LGHNA, CDR2 YNFKEQ. CDR3 sequence (DNA): TGTGCCAGCAGCCAAGATCGATTAGCGGGGGTAGGACAAGAGACCCAGTACTTC. Its protein product is CASSQDRLAGVGQETQYF.

The sample holds one count of this clonotype. This chain connects TRBV11-2 to TRBJ2-3; D gene unclear. Between the trimmed V and J ends, which lost 6 bases and 0 bases, there was a span of 7 bases. CDR3 length: 13 amino acids. Germline CDR1 SGHAT, CDR2 FQNNGV. This CDR3 is CASRRHSTDTQYF. The CDR3, as DNA: TGTGCCAGCAGAAGACACAGCACAGATACGCAGTATTTT.

The chain links TRBV7-8 to TRBJ2-7; no clear D gene. The CDR3 has 14 residues. Germline CDR1 is SGHVS and CDR2 is FQNEAQ. Between the trimmed V and J ends, which lost 1 base and 2 bases, there was a span of 9 bases. Here the CDR3 reads CASSLVVRAYEQYF. The CDR3 DNA reads TGTGCCAGCAGCTTAGTCGTTAGGGCCTACGAGCAGTACTTC.

This rearrangement joins TRBV9 to TRBJ2-1, with D hard to call. This CDR3 is 15 amino acids long. Germline V gene data show CDR1 as SGDLS and CDR2 as YYNGEE. Trimming left V 0 bases short and J 0 bases short, with 7 bases between. The CDR3 region is CASSVGSSSYNEQFF. CDR3 in DNA: TGTGCCAGCAGCGTAGGATCCAGCTCCTACAATGAGCAGTTCTTC.

V and J are TRBV29-1 and TRBJ2-5; no definite D call. Looked up from germline, CDR1 is SQVTM and CDR2 is ANQGSEA. The CDR3 has 14 residues. Trimming removed 4 bases from V and 4 bases from J, with 16 bases in between. In nucleotides, the CDR3 is TGCAGCGTTGGGCCAATGACCCCGCCAGAGACCCAGTACTTC. This sequence encodes CSVGPMTPPETQYF.

The rearrangement joins TRBV7-9 to TRBJ1-2; perhaps TRBD1 as D (6 bases). The CDR3 runs to 16 residues. Germline values: CDR1 SEHNR, CDR2 FQNEAQ (reference sequence). V was shortened by 0 bases and J by 5 bases, with 16 bases between the two germline ends. The chain's CDR3 is CASSLAGAGAGYGYTF. CDR3 bases: TGTGCCAGCAGCTTAGCGGGGGCAGGCGCTGGTTATGGCTACACCTTC.

At least ten counts were recorded for this clonotype. This chain connects TRBV20-1 to TRBJ2-7; tentative D call: TRBD2 (6 bases). Trimming left V 3 bases short and J 2 bases short, with 11 bases between. The CDR3 is 13 amino acids. In germline, CDR1 is DFQATT, CDR2 SNEGSKA (reference sequence). The CDR3 spells CSASRRDPYEQYF. In DNA, the CDR3 is TGCAGTGCTAGTCGGCGGGACCCCTACGAGCAGTACTTC.

The chain uses TRBV6-6 and TRBJ2-5; 10 bases match TRBD2. Per the germline V gene, CDR1 is MNHNY and CDR2 is SVGAGI (reference sequence). The ends lost 6 bases at V and 4 bases at J; junction bases unmatched: 5. This CDR3 is built from 14 residues. The DNA of the CDR3 is TGTGCCAGCAGACCTAGCGGGAGCAGAGAGACCCAGTACTTC. Its protein is CASRPSGSRETQYF.

V gene TRBV3-1 combines with J gene TRBJ2-5; D perhaps matches TRBD2 (6 bases). The V end was cut by 8 bases, the J end by 2 bases, with 9 bases between. CDR1 and CDR2 (germline): LGHDT, YNNKEL (reference sequence). The CDR3 totals 12 residues. The CDR3 DNA sequence: TGTGCCAGCCGGGACTTTCAAGAGACCCAGTACTTC. Its translation is CASRDFQETQYF.

V usage is TRBV15 and J usage is TRBJ2-2; D gene uncertain. Germline lookup yields CDR1 LNHNV and CDR2 YYDKDF (reference sequence). This CDR3 spans 14 amino acids. V was pared by 0 bases and J by 8 bases, with 10 bases between. The CDR3 DNA reads TGTGCCACCAGCAGAGATTCCATGACAGGGGAGCTGTTTTTT. Its translation is CATSRDSMTGELFF. Filled out from reference TRBV15 and TRBJ2-2, the complete variable domain reads DAMVIQNPRYQVTQFGKPVTLSCSQTLNHNVMYWYQQKSSQAPKLLFHYYDKDFNNEADTPDNFQSRRPNTSFCFLDIRSPGLGDTAMYLCATSRDSMTGELFFGEGSRLTVL.

V is TRBV29-1 and J is TRBJ2-5; D is tentatively TRBD1 or TRBD2 (5 bases each). Germline CDR1 is SQVTM and CDR2 is ANQGSEA. V lost 3 bases and J 5 bases, leaving 19 bases between the germline ends. This CDR3 is 15 amino acids long. The CDR3 DNA reads TGCAGCGTTGAGGGCGGAGAGGGGAGAGGGGAGACCCAGTACTTC. As protein: CSVEGGEGRGETQYF.

The chain recombines TRBV29-1 with TRBJ2-3, with D possibly TRBD2 on 6 matching bases. This CDR3 has 13 amino acids. Germline CDR1 SQVTM, CDR2 ANQGSEA. V was cut by 6 bases and J by 2 bases, with 12 bases left in between. The CDR3 loop reads CSVGTFNTDTQYF. Here the CDR3 DNA reads TGCAGCGTAGGGACTTTCAACACAGATACGCAGTATTTT.